This is a list of T cell receptor beta chains from one sample in a study of graft-versus-host responses after intestinal transplantation. Here immunoSEQ multiplex PCR was the method, and the copy in TCRdb shows in-frame clones only, minus some. This sample has roughly 10,000 clones, with about a third found just once. The source material was alloreactive CD4+ T cells from a mixed lymphocyte reaction culture, sampled before transplantation. These TCRs come from a human patient who was an organ donor for intestinal transplantation. CDR3s include the opening cysteine and the closing phenylalanine or tryptophan. Fields, in order: CDR3 protein, CDR3 DNA, J gene, clone size, D gene, V gene. The D gene is left open where the match is weak. Clone size, where shown, is once, few, many, or a class for clones that have expanded.

CDR3: CASSLVSGGVDTQYF; DNA: TGTGCCAGCAGCTTAGTTAGCGGGGGGGTGGATACGCAGTATTTT; J: TRBJ2-3; size: -; D: TRBD2; V: TRBV7-2
CDR3: CASSRWTGGNTGELFF; DNA: TGTGCCAGCAGCCGCTGGACAGGGGGCAACACCGGGGAGCTGTTTTTT; J: TRBJ2-2; size: medium-sized; D: TRBD1; V: TRBV14
CDR3: CASSLAGAGEQYF; DNA: TGTGCCAGCAGCTTAGCAGGGGCCGGCGAGCAGTACTTC; J: TRBJ2-7; size: medium-sized; D: -; V: TRBV7-9
CDR3: CASSLAGGGELFF; DNA: TGTGCCAGCAGCTTAGCGGGGGGAGGGGAGCTGTTTTTT; J: TRBJ2-2; size: -; D: TRBD2; V: TRBV7-3
CDR3: CASTTRPLEGYNSPLHF; DNA: TGTGCCAGCACCACACGACCTTTAGAGGGTTATAATTCACCCCTCCACTTT; J: TRBJ1-6; size: -; D: -; V: TRBV27
CDR3: CASSQASSYNEQFF; DNA: TGTGCCAGCAGCCAAGCCAGCTCCTACAATGAGCAGTTCTTC; J: TRBJ2-1; size: -; D: -; V: TRBV14
CDR3: CASSPGWGLSSYNEQFF; DNA: TGTGCCAGCAGCCCCGGTTGGGGCCTAAGCTCCTACAATGAGCAGTTCTTC; J: TRBJ2-1; size: few; D: -; V: TRBV7-3
CDR3: CASNHGTGVPHGEQYF; DNA: TGCGCCAGCAACCACGGGACAGGGGTCCCTCACGGTGAGCAGTACTTC; J: TRBJ2-7; size: -; D: TRBD1; V: TRBV5-1
CDR3: CASTPWGLNTEAFF; DNA: TGTGCCAGCACCCCATGGGGGCTGAACACTGAAGCTTTCTTT; J: TRBJ1-1; size: -; D: -; V: TRBV7-9
CDR3: CASSLSVPPVGYEQYF; DNA: TGTGCCAGCAGCTTATCGGTACCCCCCGTCGGGTACGAGCAGTACTTC; J: TRBJ2-7; size: few; D: -; V: TRBV11-2
CDR3: CASSLGGGASYNEQFF; DNA: TGTGCCAGCAGCTTGGGCGGGGGGGCTTCCTACAATGAGCAGTTCTTC; J: TRBJ2-1; size: -; D: TRBD2; V: TRBV5-4
CDR3: CAISESKDRGQKLFF; DNA: TGTGCCATCAGTGAGTCAAAAGACAGGGGGCAAAAACTGTTTTTT; J: TRBJ1-4; size: medium-sized; D: TRBD1; V: TRBV10-3
CDR3: CASSLSQNTEAFF; DNA: TGTGCCAGCAGCCTATCGCAGAACACTGAAGCTTTCTTT; J: TRBJ1-1; size: once; D: -; V: TRBV7-3